The text below deals with one T cell receptor (beta chain). Antigen: not known. Trimming shortened V by 5 bases and J by 0 bases, and 11 bases separated the two germline ends. There are 15 residues in the CDR3. Germline CDR1 and CDR2: SGHTA and FQGNSA. This sample was included in a study of STAT5B mutations in CD4+ large granular lymphocyte leukemia. Broader study findings: Patient CD4-sorted repertoires stayed more clonal than healthy ones after leukemic-clone removal. No patients shared main leukemic clonotypes, though 20% to 25% appeared at low frequency elsewhere.

Sequencing was at survey level. Clones were sequenced by immunoSEQ multiplex PCR, and TCRdb holds only the in-frame ones, with some missing. The data show over 30,000 clones, 80% to 90% seen once. Sequencing was performed on CD4+ T cells from blood buffy coats. The V call is TRBV7-2, the J call TRBJ1-5; no clear D. The clonotype was recovered from a human donor in good health. The CDR3 protein is CASSAPGFSNQPQHF. The CDR3 DNA is TGTGCCAGCAGCGCCCCGGGATTTAGCAATCAGCCCCAGCATTTT.